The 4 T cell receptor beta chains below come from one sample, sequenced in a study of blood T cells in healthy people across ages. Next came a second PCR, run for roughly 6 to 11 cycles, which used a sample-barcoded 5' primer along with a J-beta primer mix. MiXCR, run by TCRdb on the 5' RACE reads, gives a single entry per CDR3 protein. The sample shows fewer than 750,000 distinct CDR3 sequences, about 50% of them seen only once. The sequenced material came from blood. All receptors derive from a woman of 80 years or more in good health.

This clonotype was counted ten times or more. Here the CDR3 reads CASSEALGVRFF. In DNA, the CDR3 is TGTGCCAGCAGTGAAGCGCTGGGAGTGCGGTTCTTC. The rearrangement joins TRBV2 to TRBJ2-1, with D tentatively TRBD2 (5 bases). This CDR3 has 12 residues. The V gene's germline CDR1 is SNHLY and CDR2 FYNNEI. Between the trimmed V and J ends, which lost 0 bases and 15 bases, there was a span of 12 bases.

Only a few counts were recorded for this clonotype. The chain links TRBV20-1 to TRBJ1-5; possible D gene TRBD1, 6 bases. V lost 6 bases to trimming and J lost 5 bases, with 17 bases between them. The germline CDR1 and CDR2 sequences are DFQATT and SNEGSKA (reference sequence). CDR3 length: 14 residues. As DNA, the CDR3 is TGCAGTGCCCTCCCGGTCGCAGGGGATCAGCCCCAGCATTTT. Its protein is CSALPVAGDQPQHF.

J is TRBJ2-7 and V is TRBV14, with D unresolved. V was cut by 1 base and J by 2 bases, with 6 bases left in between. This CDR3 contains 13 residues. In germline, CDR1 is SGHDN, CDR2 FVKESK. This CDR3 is CASSQGVPYEQYF. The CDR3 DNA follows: TGTGCCAGCAGCCAAGGGGTACCCTACGAGCAGTACTTC.

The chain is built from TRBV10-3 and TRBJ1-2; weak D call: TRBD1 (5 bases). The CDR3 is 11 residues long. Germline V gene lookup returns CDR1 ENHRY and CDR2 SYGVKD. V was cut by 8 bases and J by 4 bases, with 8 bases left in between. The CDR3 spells CAIPDSYGYTF. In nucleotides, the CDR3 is TGTGCCATCCCCGACAGCTATGGCTACACCTTC.